These 23 T cell receptor beta chains were all obtained from the same sample, sequenced in a study of T cell changes during pregnancy in multiple sclerosis. Clones were read by immunoSEQ multiplex PCR, and TCRdb kept only the in-frame ones, dropping some. The data show 37,000 or so clones, with roughly 94% seen just once and 1.5% to 2% held by the top ten. The sequencing used peripheral blood, collected in the third trimester of pregnancy. The receptors were sampled from a female donor with multiple sclerosis, enrolled in a pregnancy study.

This sequence joins TRBV7-2 and TRBJ1-2; 8 positions match TRBD1. The CDR3 runs 15 residues. V shed 4 bases and J 5 bases; nucleotides not matched to a gene: 9. Per the germline V gene, CDR1 is SGHTA and CDR2 is FQGNSA. The CDR3 sequence is CASSSGQGRTYGYTF. DNA for the CDR3: TGTGCCAGCAGCTCAGGACAGGGAAGGACTTATGGCTACACCTTC.

The gene calls are TRBV7-2 and TRBJ2-2; tentative D call: TRBD1 (6 bases). Germline values: CDR1 SGHTA, CDR2 FQGNSA. The CDR3 contains 14 residues. V gave up 3 bases and J gave up 3 bases, with 8 bases separating them. CDR3 loop: CASSLDRHTGELFF. CDR3 sequence (DNA): TGTGCCAGCAGCTTGGACAGACACACCGGGGAGCTGTTTTTT.

The gene calls are TRBV27 and TRBJ2-5, with D possibly matching TRBD1 (6 bases). There are 16 residues in the CDR3. CDR1 is MNHEY and CDR2 is SMNVEV in the germline V gene (reference sequence). Trimming took 6 bases from V and 7 from J, leaving 24 bases between them. The CDR3 sequence: CASRRASTGTVGTQYF. CDR3 DNA sequence: TGTGCCAGCAGGCGAGCCTCCACAGGGACGGTAGGGACCCAGTACTTC.

V is TRBV7-8 and J is TRBJ1-6; 7 bases are shared with TRBD1. CDR1 and CDR2 (germline): SGHVS, FQNEAQ. The trim removed 5 bases at V and 6 bases at J, leaving 7 bases unmatched. This CDR3 has 15 amino acids. CDR3 nucleotides: TGTGCCAGCAGCGCCCGGGACAGCTTTAATTCACCCCTCCACTTT. It is translated as CASSARDSFNSPLHF.

This rearrangement joins TRBV19 to TRBJ1-5; 8 bases are a match to TRBD1. CDR3 length: 15 amino acids. With V trimmed by 4 bases and J by 2 bases, 4 bases remained unmatched. The V gene's germline CDR1 is LNHDA and CDR2 SQIVND (reference sequence). CDR3 sequence reads: CASSNLGQGNQPQHF. CDR3 nucleotide sequence: TGTGCCAGTAGTAATCTGGGACAGGGCAATCAGCCCCAGCATTTT.

V gene TRBV2 combines with J gene TRBJ1-4; unclear D gene. This CDR3 has 15 residues. Trimming took 10 bases from V and 11 from J, leaving 26 bases between them. Germline loops: CDR1 SNHLY, CDR2 FYNNEI. The DNA for the CDR3 is TGTGCCAACGGAGAGGCCCAGACTACTATCTATAAACTGTTTTTT. It codes for CANGEAQTTIYKLFF.

In regard to this clone: The same CDR3 is also encoded by other DNA sequences in this sample. The chain has TRBV27 and TRBJ1-1; tentative D call: TRBD1 (5 bases). Germline CDR1 is MNHEY and CDR2 is SMNVEV (reference sequence). The CDR3 length is 13 residues. Trimming left V 3 bases short and J 5 bases short, with 10 bases between. The CDR3 DNA sequence: TGTGCCAGCAGTTTGGGCAGGGCTACTGAAGCTTTCTTT. Its translation: CASSLGRATEAFF.

The rearrangement links TRBV9 to TRBJ1-3; possible D gene TRBD1, 5 bases. V was trimmed by 3 bases and J by 0 bases, leaving 13 bases between them. CDR1 is SGDLS, CDR2 YYNGEE, per germline. CDR3 length equals 16 residues. This CDR3 is CASSADSGFSGNTIYF. DNA of the CDR3: TGTGCCAGCAGCGCAGATTCAGGGTTCTCTGGAAACACCATATATTTT. The full variable domain, rest sourced from reference TRBV9 and TRBJ1-3, is DSGVTQTPKHLITATGQRVTLRCSPRSGDLSVYWYQQSLDQGLQFLIQYYNGEERAKGNILERFSAQQFPDLHSELNLSSLELGDSALYFCASSADSGFSGNTIYFGEGSWLTVV.

The chain combines TRBV9 with TRBJ2-1; D is ambiguous. The CDR3 is 14 residues long. The V gene's germline CDR1 is SGDLS and CDR2 YYNGEE. The V gene lost 0 bases and the J gene lost 9 bases, with 13 bases spanning the gap. Here the CDR3 DNA reads TGTGCCAGCAGCGTAGGCAGTCTCCCCAGTGAGCAGTTCTTC. Translation gives CASSVGSLPSEQFF.

The chain is built from TRBV7-6 and TRBJ2-5, with D maybe TRBD1 (5 bases). CDR1 SGHVS and CDR2 FNYEAQ come from the germline V gene. Trimming pared 1 base from V and 5 bases from J, leaving 11 bases between. The CDR3 is 14 amino acids. The CDR3 loop reads CASSLEAGLETQYF. CDR3 in DNA: TGTGCCAGCAGCTTAGAGGCAGGGCTTGAGACCCAGTACTTC.

The V gene is TRBV9, the J gene TRBJ2-5; 11 nucleotides line up with TRBD2. The junction had 5 bases not matched to a gene; V was cut back by 0 bases and J by 4 bases. CDR1 and CDR2 from the germline V gene are SGDLS and YYNGEE. This CDR3 contains 16 residues. The CDR3 reads CASSVATSGGRETQYF. CDR3 DNA: TGTGCCAGCAGCGTAGCTACTAGCGGGGGACGAGAGACCCAGTACTTC.

The chain links TRBV28 to TRBJ2-7; 11 bases match TRBD2. The germline CDR1 and CDR2 sequences are MDHEN and SYDVKM. There are 16 residues in the CDR3. The J segment lost 0 bases and the V segment lost 5 bases, leaving 6 bases of the junction unmatched. In nucleotides, the CDR3 is TGTGCCAGCAGTCACCACACTAGCGGGAGCTCCTACGAGCAGTACTTC. Protein sequence: CASSHHTSGSSYEQYF.

This chain uses TRBV19 with TRBJ1-3; the match to TRBD1 covers 8 bases. Germline assignment: CDR1 LNHDA and CDR2 SQIVND (reference sequence). The CDR3 runs 16 residues. Trimming at V came to 5 bases and at J to 4 bases, leaving 10 bases not matched to a gene. CDR3 sequence: CASSSRDRPWGNTIYF. CDR3 DNA: TGTGCCAGTAGTTCCCGGGACAGGCCATGGGGAAACACCATATATTTT.

The rearrangement uses TRBV19 and TRBJ2-1, with D unresolved. V gave up 3 bases and J gave up 6 bases, with 15 bases separating them. Germline CDR1 LNHDA, CDR2 SQIVND (reference sequence). The CDR3 length is 15 residues. The CDR3 DNA is TGTGCCAGTAGTATCCAACGAAATACAGCCAATGAGCAGTTCTTC. It translates to CASSIQRNTANEQFF.

This chain uses TRBV9 with TRBJ2-3, with 7 bases lining up with TRBD2. Germline V gene lookup returns CDR1 SGDLS and CDR2 YYNGEE. Trimming took 4 bases from V and 3 from J; bases not matched to a gene: 11. The CDR3 length is 16 residues. The CDR3 protein is CASSPRMSGKTDTQYF. CDR3 DNA sequence: TGTGCCAGCAGCCCCCGTATGAGCGGGAAGACAGATACGCAGTATTTT.

The rearrangement uses TRBV6-4 and TRBJ2-1; TRBD2 agrees at 10 bases. The V gene end was trimmed by 2 bases and the J gene end by 5 bases; junction bases not matched to a gene: 3. Germline V gene data show CDR1 as MRHNA and CDR2 as SNTAGT. The CDR3 length is 15 residues. The CDR3 loop reads CASSDGAGGNNEQFF. CDR3 DNA sequence: TGTGCCAGCAGTGACGGAGCGGGAGGGAACAATGAGCAGTTCTTC.

This clone has only one observation. The chain joins TRBV6-5 to TRBJ1-6, with unresolved D. V was trimmed by 10 bases and J by 9 bases, leaving 19 bases between them. Germline V gene data show CDR1 as MNHEY and CDR2 as SVGAGI. There are 14 residues in the CDR3. CDR3 sequence (DNA): TGTGCCACTTCAAACCCTGGGCGAATTTCACCCCTCCACTTT. This encodes CATSNPGRISPLHF.

The chain employs TRBV6-6 and TRBJ1-3; 9 bases map to TRBD1. The J segment lost 3 bases and the V segment lost 4 bases, leaving 7 bases of the junction unmatched. Germline assignment: CDR1 MNHNY and CDR2 SVGAGI (reference sequence). The CDR3 has 16 residues. Here the CDR3 reads CASSSTGGVVGNTIYF. CDR3 coding DNA: TGTGCCAGCAGTTCGACAGGGGGAGTTGTTGGAAACACCATATATTTT.

This clone appeared once. This specimen includes other DNA sequences encoding the same CDR3. This sequence joins TRBV7-9 and TRBJ2-3; D perhaps matches TRBD2 (6 bases). V was shortened by 5 bases and J by 0 bases, with 12 bases between the two germline ends. The CDR3 consists of 15 residues. Germline CDR1 SEHNR, CDR2 FQNEAQ (reference sequence). The chain's CDR3 is CASSPPGVSTDTQYF. CDR3 nucleotides: TGTGCCAGCAGCCCTCCGGGGGTTAGCACAGATACGCAGTATTTT.

The DNA of the CDR3 is TGTGCCAGCAGTGAGATCGGGGGGGGGAATAATGAGCAGTTCTTC. Its translation is CASSEIGGGNNEQFF. This chain links TRBV6-4 with TRBJ2-1, with TRBD2 identical over 8 bases. The CDR3 has 15 residues. J lost 7 bases, V lost 3 bases, and 8 bases had no gene match. Germline values: CDR1 MRHNA, CDR2 SNTAGT.

The DNA for the CDR3 is TGTGCCTGGACCCCTTCGGGGTTCACAGATACGCAGTATTTT. This gives the protein CAWTPSGFTDTQYF. The genes are TRBV30 and TRBJ2-3; the D gene is possibly TRBD2 (5 bases). CDR1 is GTSNPN and CDR2 is SVGIG in the germline V gene (reference sequence). There are 14 residues in the CDR3. V was cut by 4 bases and J by 2 bases, with 13 bases left in between.

The CDR3 region has the DNA TGTGCCAGCAGCTTAGCAGGAGGGAACGAGCAGTACTTC. Amino acids: CASSLAGGNEQYF. The chain is built from TRBV7-3 and TRBJ2-7; perhaps TRBD2 as D (6 bases). CDR1 and CDR2 from the germline V gene are SGHTA and FQGTGA. The CDR3 length is 13 residues. The V gene lost 2 bases and the J gene lost 5 bases, with 10 bases spanning the gap.

This clone was found a few times. The genes are TRBV6-1 and TRBJ1-6; TRBD1 agrees at 8 bases. The V gene end was trimmed by 6 bases and the J gene end by 9 bases; junction bases not matched to a gene: 10. The germline gives CDR1 MNHNS, CDR2 SASEGT. The CDR3 spans 15 residues. CDR3 nucleotide sequence: TGTGCCAGCAGCCAGGGGGCCAGTTTTGGTTCACCCCTCCACTTT. Translating it yields CASSQGASFGSPLHF.